The sequence of this TCR beta chain was determined in a study of human T cells and chemical hapten exposure. Study results and caveats: Expanded TCRs showed more large CDR3 clusters than pre-sensitization or healthy control sets.

This clonotype was recorded at least ten times. What it recognizes is unknown. The authors' processing: Sample TCR totals centred on a median of around 93,000, ranging roughly 20,000 to 690,600. One entry per CDR3 protein results from TCRdb running MiXCR on the RACE reads. The authors' filters were not applied to this entry. The sample lists about 82,000 distinct CDR3 sequences, more than 9% seen once, with about 5% in the top ten. Trimming removed 5 bases from V and 7 bases from J; junction bases left unmatched: 13. CDR1 is SGHTA, CDR2 FQGNSA, per germline. The CDR3 is 16 residues long. Noted time point: patch test 2, 6 weeks after DPC sensitization. Treatment in this sample: therapeutic diphenylcyclopropenone sensitization with weekly scalp DPC.

The source material was whole blood, sampled in connection with sensitization to the hapten diphenylcyclopropenone (DPC). The chain is built from TRBV7-2 and TRBJ1-1, with TRBD1 matching over 10 bases. The receptor was isolated from a woman in her fifties or sixties with alopecia areata. Some clones in this sample may be carry-over from other donors' samples. DNA of the CDR3: TGTGCCAGCAGCCGTAGCCCGGGACAGGGGTTTGATGAAGCTTTCTTT. Amino acids: CASSRSPGQGFDEAFF.